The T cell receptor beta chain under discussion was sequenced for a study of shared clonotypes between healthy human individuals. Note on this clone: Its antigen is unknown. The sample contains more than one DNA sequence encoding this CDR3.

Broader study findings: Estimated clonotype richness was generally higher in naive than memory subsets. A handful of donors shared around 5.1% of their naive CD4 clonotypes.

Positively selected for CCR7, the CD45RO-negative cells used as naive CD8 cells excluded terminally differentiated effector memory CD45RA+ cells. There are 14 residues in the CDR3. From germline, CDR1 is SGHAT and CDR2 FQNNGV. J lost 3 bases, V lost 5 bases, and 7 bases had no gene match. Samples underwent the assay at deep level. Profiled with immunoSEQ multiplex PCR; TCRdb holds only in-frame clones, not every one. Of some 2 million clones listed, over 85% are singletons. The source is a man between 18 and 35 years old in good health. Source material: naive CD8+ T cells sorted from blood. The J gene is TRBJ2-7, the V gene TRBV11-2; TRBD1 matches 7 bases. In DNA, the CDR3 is TGTGCCAGCAGCCCCTTGGCAGGGGGCTACGAGCAGTACTTC. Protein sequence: CASSPLAGGYEQYF.